The 29 T cell receptor beta chains listed next were all sequenced from one sample in a study of T cell repertoires in cytomegalovirus infection. These TCRs are of unknown antigen specificity. TCRdb ran MiXCR on the reads and lists one entry per CDR3 protein. Here the sample spans about 740,000 distinct CDR3 sequences, approximately 33% being singletons. Sample: cultured PBMCs, taken from culture after CMV antigen stimulation. The receptors derive from a human donor in good health (CMV status not recorded). Some clones in this sample may be carry-over from other donors' samples.

The genes are TRBV5-6 and TRBJ2-5; 9 bases line up with TRBD2. This CDR3 has 15 amino acids. The germline gives CDR1 SGHDT, CDR2 YYEEEE. V shed 5 bases, J shed 2 bases, and the junction held 7 bases outside the gene matches. CDR3 in amino acids: CASRKLRGGQETQYF. The DNA of the CDR3 is TGTGCCAGCAGAAAACTGCGGGGGGGGCAAGAGACCCAGTACTTC.

This clonotype was observed many times. The chain recombines TRBV7-2 with TRBJ2-7, with D perhaps matching TRBD1 or TRBD2 (6 bases each). Germline V gene data show CDR1 as SGHTA and CDR2 as FQGNSA. V was clipped by 5 bases and J by 9 bases, with 23 bases between them. The length of the CDR3 is 15 residues. The CDR3 DNA reads as TGTGCCAGCAGCCACAACAGGGAGGTGGCGGTAGGGCAGTACTTC. Amino acid sequence: CASSHNREVAVGQYF.

V gene TRBV7-2 combines with J gene TRBJ1-2, with TRBD1 identical over 9 bases. The junction had 2 bases not matched to a gene; V was cut back by 0 bases and J by 6 bases. This CDR3 is built from 14 residues. Germline CDR1 reads SGHTA; CDR2 reads FQGNSA. CDR3 nucleotides: TGTGCCAGCAGCTTAGCCCGGACAGGGGATGGCTACACCTTC. Its protein is CASSLARTGDGYTF.

This clonotype has only a few counts. The junction departs from germline at one end; a sequencing error may be responsible. The chain uses TRBV12-3 or TRBV12-4 and TRBJ2-3; 9 bases fit TRBD2. The CDR3 covers 14 residues. The CDR3 DNA sequence: TGTGCCAGCACTTTAGCGGGGGGCACAGATACGCAGTATTTT. Protein: CASTLAGGTDTQYF.

This chain uses TRBV7-6 with TRBJ2-2, with a tentative D call TRBD2 (6 bases). Germline V gene lookup returns CDR1 SGHVS and CDR2 FNYEAQ. The germline V and J ends were trimmed by 5 bases and 7 bases, with 17 bases remaining between them. The CDR3 length is 15 residues. The CDR3: CASSREAGSFGELFF. In DNA form, the CDR3 reads TGTGCCAGCAGCCGCGAGGCGGGGAGCTTCGGGGAGCTGTTTTTT.

The chain couples TRBV5-1 to TRBJ2-4; 7 bases fit TRBD2. Germline V CDR1 and CDR2: SGHRS, YFSETQ. Trimming cost V 1 base and J 0 bases; bases outside gene matches: 4. The CDR3 is 16 residues long. The CDR3 sequence: CASSLWLAGAKNIQYF. The CDR3 bases are TGCGCCAGCAGCTTGTGGTTAGCGGGAGCCAAAAACATTCAGTACTTC.

The chain is built from TRBV6-6 and TRBJ2-7, with 10 bases identical to TRBD2. The CDR3 is 16 residues long. V lost 2 bases, J lost 0 bases, and 4 bases stayed unmatched. Germline assignment: CDR1 MNHNY and CDR2 SVGAGI (reference sequence). DNA of the CDR3: TGTGCCAGCAGTTACAGTAGCGGGGGGTCCTCCTACGAGCAGTACTTC. Amino acids: CASSYSSGGSSYEQYF.

This clonotype was seen a few times. The chain is built from TRBV7-9 and TRBJ1-5; perhaps TRBD1 as D (5 bases). Germline values: CDR1 SEHNR, CDR2 FQNEAQ (reference sequence). The CDR3 is 14 amino acids. The V and J ends lost 5 bases and 4 bases respectively, with 12 bases between them. The CDR3 protein is CASSRDSLNQPQHF. The CDR3 DNA reads as TGTGCCAGCAGCCGAGACAGCCTTAATCAGCCCCAGCATTTT.

This clonotype occurred many times. The V call is TRBV6-1, the J call TRBJ1-2, with unresolved D. V gave up 0 bases and J gave up 4 bases, with 27 bases separating them. The V gene's germline CDR1 is MNHNS and CDR2 SASEGT. The CDR3 loop spans 20 amino acids. The CDR3 loop reads CASSEAEARIWRTEFYGYTF. In DNA form, the CDR3 reads TGTGCCAGCAGTGAAGCGGAAGCGAGAATTTGGCGCACCGAATTCTATGGCTACACCTTC.

This clonotype was picked up many times. This chain connects TRBV7-6 to TRBJ1-5, with D uncertain. Trimming took off 1 base at V and 0 bases at J, with 4 bases between the two ends. Germline V gene lookup returns CDR1 SGHVS and CDR2 FNYEAQ. The CDR3 totals 14 residues. The chain's CDR3 is CASSLEASNQPQHF. CDR3 nucleotides: TGTGCCAGCAGCTTAGAAGCTAGCAATCAGCCCCAGCATTTT.

V and J are TRBV12-3 or TRBV12-4 and TRBJ1-3; possible D gene TRBD1, 5 bases. This CDR3 is built from 15 residues. Trimming took off 4 bases at V and 4 bases at J, with 14 bases between the two ends. CDR3 protein: CASSYAGRGGNTIYF. The CDR3 DNA follows: TGTGCCAGCAGTTATGCAGGGCGGGGAGGAAACACCATATATTTT.

The rearrangement uses TRBV6-1 and TRBJ1-6; a weak D match, TRBD1 (5 bases). From germline, CDR1 is MNHNS and CDR2 SASEGT. Trimming stripped 7 bases from V and 10 bases from J, with 17 bases between. The CDR3 loop spans 14 amino acids. The chain's CDR3 is CASNAPGSGSPLHF. The CDR3 DNA follows: TGTGCCAGCAACGCTCCAGGGAGCGGATCACCCCTCCACTTT.

There are a few counts of this clonotype. J is TRBJ2-6 and V is TRBV7-2, with TRBD1 matching 10 bases. This CDR3 has 18 amino acids. The germline V gene encodes CDR1 SGHTA and CDR2 FQGNSA. The V gene end was trimmed by 7 bases and the J gene end by 4 bases; junction bases not matched to a gene: 13. CDR3 sequence reads: CASTVPQGTGVGANVLTF. CDR3 in DNA: TGTGCCAGCACCGTACCCCAAGGGACAGGGGTCGGGGCCAACGTCCTGACTTTC. Full variable domain (remainder filled in from reference TRBV7-2 and TRBJ2-6): GAGVSQSPSNKVTEKGKDVELRCDPISGHTALYWYRQSLGQGLEFLIYFQGNSAPDKSGLPSDRFSAERTGGSVSTLTIQRTQQEDSAVYLCASTVPQGTGVGANVLTFGAGSRLTVL.

The rearrangement links TRBV7-8 to TRBJ1-1, with D uncertain. V was shortened by 5 bases and J by 9 bases, with 16 bases between the two germline ends. CDR1 SGHVS and CDR2 FQNEAQ come from the germline V gene. The CDR3 contains 13 residues. The CDR3 DNA sequence: TGTGCCAGCAGCCCCCGTTGGATGGAGAAAGCTTTCTTT. As protein: CASSPRWMEKAFF. The complete variable domain, with remaining parts taken from reference TRBV7-8 and TRBJ1-1, reads GAGVSQSPRYKVAKRGQDVALRCDPISGHVSLFWYQQALGQGPEFLTYFQNEAQLDKSGLPSDRFFAERPEGSVSTLKIQRTQQEDSAVYLCASSPRWMEKAFFGQGTRLTVV.

The chain is built from TRBV7-2 and TRBJ2-7; TRBD2 matches 9 bases. The germline CDR1 and CDR2 sequences are SGHTA and FQGNSA. The CDR3 runs to 17 residues. V trimming: 2 bases; J trimming: 4 bases; junction bases outside the gene matches: 12. This CDR3 is CASSLLGGASGTYEQYF. The CDR3 nucleotides are TGTGCCAGCAGCTTACTGGGGGGGGCTAGCGGGACTTACGAGCAGTACTTC. The full variable domain, completed using reference TRBV7-2 and TRBJ2-7, is GAGVSQSPSNKVTEKGKDVELRCDPISGHTALYWYRQSLGQGLEFLIYFQGNSAPDKSGLPSDRFSAERTGGSVSTLTIQRTQQEDSAVYLCASSLLGGASGTYEQYFGPGTRLTVT.

CDR3: CASTTGEFGYGYTF. The DNA for the CDR3 is TGTGCCAGCACCACTGGGGAATTCGGCTATGGCTACACCTTC. V and J are TRBV6-1 and TRBJ1-2; D is uncertain. CDR1 and CDR2 (germline): MNHNS, SASEGT. The CDR3 loop spans 14 amino acids. Deletions cut 7 bases from V and 4 bases from J, with 16 bases between.

This clonotype has only a few counts. The rearrangement joins TRBV7-2 to TRBJ1-5, with TRBD1 matching over 8 bases. Germline loops: CDR1 SGHTA, CDR2 FQGNSA. The CDR3 length is 16 residues. The ends lost 1 base at V and 4 bases at J; junction bases unmatched: 6. In nucleotides, the CDR3 is TGTGCCAGCAGCTTAGGTGGGACAGGTTGGAATCAGCCCCAGCATTTT. Encoded protein: CASSLGGTGWNQPQHF.

V and J are TRBV6-8 and TRBJ2-1; 9 bases line up with TRBD2. V shed 7 bases and J 8 bases; nucleotides not matched to a gene: 15. The CDR3 contains 16 residues. Looked up from germline, CDR1 is MNHGY and CDR2 is SAAAGT. CDR3 sequence reads: CASTQTGREGRDEQFF. The CDR3 bases are TGTGCCAGCACCCAGACAGGGCGGGAGGGCCGTGATGAGCAGTTCTTC.

The chain has TRBV6-2 or TRBV6-3 and TRBJ2-7; D may be TRBD1 (6 bases). The CDR3 sequence is 14 residues long. V gave up 2 bases and J gave up 1 base, with 9 bases separating them. The V gene's germline CDR1 is MNHEY and CDR2 SVGEGT. The CDR3 DNA is TGTGCCAGCAGTTACGGGACACCATCCTACGAGCAGTACTTC. This codes for CASSYGTPSYEQYF.

V is TRBV30 and J is TRBJ2-7, with 9 bases matching TRBD2. The CDR3 spans 14 residues. The V gene's germline CDR1 is GTSNPN and CDR2 SVGIG (reference sequence). The J segment lost 4 bases and the V segment lost 2 bases, leaving 6 bases of the junction unmatched. The CDR3, as DNA: TGTGCCTGGAGTAGGAGCGGGAGGTGGTACGAGCAGTACTTC. Protein sequence: CAWSRSGRWYEQYF.

V gene TRBV2 combines with J gene TRBJ2-1; no firm D call. CDR1 and CDR2 from the germline V gene are SNHLY and FYNNEI. This CDR3 spans 11 amino acids. The V end lost 7 bases, the J end lost 3 bases, and 4 bases lay between the germline ends. The CDR3 is CASIYYNEQFF. CDR3 DNA sequence: TGTGCCAGCATTTACTACAATGAGCAGTTCTTC.

This chain links TRBV25-1 with TRBJ1-1; no clear D. The CDR3 loop spans 14 amino acids. Germline-derived CDR1 and CDR2 are MGHDK and SYGVNS. V was shortened by 6 bases and J by 8 bases, with 19 bases between the two germline ends. CDR3 nucleotides: TGTGCCAGCAGCCTCTGGCCGGGCCAAGCGGAAGCTTTCTTT. It is translated as CASSLWPGQAEAFF.

This clonotype has a count of ten or more. J is TRBJ1-1 and V is TRBV7-2, with 8 positions matching TRBD1. Germline-derived CDR1 and CDR2 are SGHTA and FQGNSA. V gave up 5 bases and J gave up 3 bases; unmatched junction bases: 8. The CDR3 spans 15 residues. CDR3 DNA: TGTGCCAGCAGCCCGCGACAGGGGTTAGACACTGAAGCTTTCTTT. It codes for CASSPRQGLDTEAFF.

This chain joins TRBV2 and TRBJ2-5; 7 bases align to TRBD2. The CDR3 loop spans 14 amino acids. The V and J ends lost 7 bases and 3 bases, in that order; junction bases with no gene match: 8. Per germline, CDR1 SNHLY and CDR2 FYNNEI. CDR3 sequence (DNA): TGTGCCAGCATCCCCGCCACTAGCGAAGAGACCCAGTACTTC. Encoded protein: CASIPATSEETQYF.

This clonotype was detected a few times. This chain joins TRBV6-2 or TRBV6-3 and TRBJ1-3; possible D gene TRBD1, 6 bases. Trimming took off 7 bases at V and 2 bases at J, with 12 bases between the two ends. Germline V gives CDR1 MNHEY, CDR2 SVGEGT. This CDR3 has 14 amino acids. The CDR3 protein is CASTRTVTGNTIYF. The CDR3 DNA follows: TGTGCCAGCACCCGGACAGTTACTGGAAACACCATATATTTT.

The chain uses TRBV6-5 and TRBJ1-1; D is ambiguous. The V gene's germline CDR1 is MNHEY and CDR2 SVGAGI. Deletions cut 6 bases from V and 0 bases from J, with 14 bases between. The CDR3 sequence is 15 residues long. CDR3 protein: CASRPSPYLNTEAFF. In DNA, the CDR3 is TGTGCCAGCAGGCCCTCACCGTATTTGAACACTGAAGCTTTCTTT.

The V and J genes are TRBV7-1 and TRBJ2-7; 16 bases line up with TRBD2. TRBV7-1 qualifies as an ORF whose function is uncertain. Unmatched junction bases numbered 7, after V lost 5 bases and J lost 0 bases. This CDR3 is 18 amino acids long. The CDR3 nucleotides read TGTGCCAGCAGCAAAGTGGGACTAGCGGGGGGGGACTCCTACGAGCAGTACTTC. The encoded protein is CASSKVGLAGGDSYEQYF.

Only a few counts were recorded for this clonotype. The genes are TRBV7-2 and TRBJ1-4; 7 bases are a match to TRBD1. The CDR3 loop spans 14 amino acids. Trimming at V came to 3 bases and at J to 8 bases, leaving 6 bases not matched to a gene. Per germline, CDR1 SGHTA and CDR2 FQGNSA. CDR3 region: CASSFRGGEEKLFF. CDR3 coding DNA: TGTGCCAGCAGCTTCAGGGGGGGAGAAGAAAAACTGTTTTTT.

The rearrangement links TRBV7-1 to TRBJ1-5, with 11 positions matching TRBD1. TRBV7-1 is labeled an ORF, and its function is uncertain. Trimming took 8 bases from V and 0 from J; bases not matched to a gene: 6. This CDR3 contains 16 residues. In DNA form, the CDR3 reads TGTGCCAGCGGGACAGGGGGAACATCTAGCAATCAGCCCCAGCATTTT. Amino acid sequence: CASGTGGTSSNQPQHF.